A selection of T cell receptor beta chains follows, all from one sample in a study of molecular identifiers for immune sequencing clone quantification. TCRdb re-analysed the PCR reads in MiXCR, keeping a single row per CDR3 protein. The data contain some 320,000 distinct CDR3 sequences, around 21% of them singletons. The sequencing input was naive CD8+ T cells from blood, with Jurkat cell RNA spiked in. The receptor source for this set is a human donor in good health. Some libraries in this study had Jurkat cell RNA spiked in. CDR3s include the opening cysteine and the closing phenylalanine or tryptophan. D genes are given only for firm matches. Expanded clones are given a class, and other clones once, few, many or no size at all.

V gene: TRBV7-9; J gene: TRBJ2-3; D gene: NA; clone size: many; CDR3 DNA: TGTGCCAGCAGCATCTGGGCGGATACGCAGTATTTT; CDR3 protein: CASSIWADTQYF
V gene: TRBV7-7; J gene: TRBJ2-3; D gene: NA; clone size: many; CDR3 DNA: TGTGCCAGCAGCTTAACGGGGGCCAACACAGATACGCAGTATTTT; CDR3 protein: CASSLTGANTDTQYF
V gene: TRBV7-6; J gene: TRBJ2-3; D gene: TRBD2; clone size: many; CDR3 DNA: TGTGCCAGCAGCCTGGAAGCGGGAGACACAGATACGCAGTATTTT; CDR3 protein: CASSLEAGDTDTQYF
V gene: TRBV7-6; J gene: TRBJ1-1; D gene: TRBD1; clone size: many; CDR3 DNA: TGTGCCAGCAGCCCCCTGGGGACAGGATTGAACACTGAAGCTTTCTTT; CDR3 protein: CASSPLGTGLNTEAFF
V gene: TRBV7-6; J gene: TRBJ2-3; D gene: TRBD2; clone size: many; CDR3 DNA: TGTGCCAGCAGCCTTAGCGGGGGGCGGGCAGATACGCAGTATTTT; CDR3 protein: CASSLSGGRADTQYF
V gene: TRBV7-9; J gene: TRBJ2-3; D gene: TRBD1; clone size: many; CDR3 DNA: TGTGCCAGCAGCTTAGGGGGACAGGGGGCTGCTACGCAGTATTTT; CDR3 protein: CASSLGGQGAATQYF
V gene: TRBV2; J gene: TRBJ2-3; D gene: TRBD1; clone size: many; CDR3 DNA: TGTGCCAGCAGTGGTCTGGACAGGGGTACAGATACGCAGTATTTT; CDR3 protein: CASSGLDRGTDTQYF
V gene: TRBV29-1; J gene: TRBJ2-3; D gene: NA; clone size: many; CDR3 DNA: TGCAGCGGGGGGACTAGCACAGATACGCAGTATTTT; CDR3 protein: CSGGTSTDTQYF
V gene: TRBV7-6; J gene: TRBJ2-5; D gene: TRBD2; clone size: many; CDR3 DNA: TGTGCCAGCAGCTTAGGACTAGCGGGAGGGCCAAAGCAAGAGACCCAGTACTTC; CDR3 protein: CASSLGLAGGPKQETQYF
V gene: TRBV27; J gene: TRBJ2-7; D gene: TRBD2; clone size: many; CDR3 DNA: TGTGCCAGCAGTTTCTCTAGCGGGGTTACCTACGAGCAGTACTTC; CDR3 protein: CASSFSSGVTYEQYF
V gene: TRBV28; J gene: TRBJ2-2; D gene: NA; clone size: many; CDR3 DNA: TGTGCCACCACAGGTTTGGGCACCGGGGAGCTGTTTTTT; CDR3 protein: CATTGLGTGELFF
V gene: TRBV7-2; J gene: TRBJ2-3; D gene: TRBD1; clone size: few; CDR3 DNA: TGTGCCAGCAGCCGACCGTTTCACTACGGGACAGGGTCCTGGGATACGCAGTATTTT; CDR3 protein: CASSRPFHYGTGSWDTQYF
V gene: TRBV27; J gene: TRBJ1-4; D gene: NA; clone size: NA; CDR3 DNA: TGTGCCAGCAGTCTTCAAGGGCCCGAATGGGGAGATGAAAAACTGTTTTTT; CDR3 protein: CASSLQGPEWGDEKLFF
V gene: TRBV4-2; J gene: TRBJ2-7; D gene: TRBD2; clone size: NA; CDR3 DNA: TGTGCCAGCAGCCAAGAGGCTAGCGGGAGGCGTAGCTACGAGCAGTACTTC; CDR3 protein: CASSQEASGRRSYEQYF
V gene: TRBV13; J gene: TRBJ2-6; D gene: NA; clone size: many; CDR3 DNA: TGTGCCATATCCACGATGGGTTGGGGGAAAGAAGGCCTGACTTTC; CDR3 protein: CAISTMGWGKEGLTF
V gene: TRBV7-3; J gene: TRBJ2-5; D gene: TRBD1; clone size: many; CDR3 DNA: TGTGCCAGCAGCTCGACCGGGACAGGGGGTGTAGAGACCCAGTACTTC; CDR3 protein: CASSSTGTGGVETQYF
V gene: TRBV7-9; J gene: TRBJ1-1; D gene: NA; clone size: many; CDR3 DNA: TGTGCCAGCAGCACGACAGGACTTGAAGCTTTCTTT; CDR3 protein: CASSTTGLEAFF
V gene: TRBV6-2/TRBV6-3; J gene: TRBJ2-7; D gene: TRBD2; clone size: few; CDR3 DNA: TGTGCCAGCAGTTACTTGGGACTAGCGGAACCCTACGAGCAGTACTTC; CDR3 protein: CASSYLGLAEPYEQYF
V gene: TRBV7-9; J gene: TRBJ2-5; D gene: TRBD2; clone size: many; CDR3 DNA: TGTGCCAGCAGCTTTGGCCTAGCGGCAGAGACCCAGTACTTC; CDR3 protein: CASSFGLAAETQYF
V gene: TRBV29-1; J gene: TRBJ1-1; D gene: NA; clone size: many; CDR3 DNA: TGCAGCGTACAGGGTATGAACACTGAAGCTTTCTTT; CDR3 protein: CSVQGMNTEAFF
V gene: TRBV24-1; J gene: TRBJ2-5; D gene: NA; clone size: many; CDR3 DNA: TGTGCCACCAGTGATTTCGGAGCGAACGTGGGGGTAGAGACCCAGTACTTC; CDR3 protein: CATSDFGANVGVETQYF
V gene: TRBV4-3; J gene: TRBJ2-7; D gene: NA; clone size: once; CDR3 DNA: TGCGCCAGCAGCCAGAGTCGGGGTAGCTACGAGCAGTACTTC; CDR3 protein: CASSQSRGSYEQYF
V gene: TRBV6-2/TRBV6-3; J gene: TRBJ1-1; D gene: NA; clone size: many; CDR3 DNA: TGTGCCAGCAGCCCCTTGTGGAGGGGCCTCATGAACACTGAAGCTTTCTTT; CDR3 protein: CASSPLWRGLMNTEAFF
V gene: TRBV7-9; J gene: TRBJ2-1; D gene: TRBD2; clone size: many; CDR3 DNA: TGTGCCAGCAGCACTACCGGACTAGCGGGGGGAAGTTACAATGAGCAGTTCTTC; CDR3 protein: CASSTTGLAGGSYNEQFF